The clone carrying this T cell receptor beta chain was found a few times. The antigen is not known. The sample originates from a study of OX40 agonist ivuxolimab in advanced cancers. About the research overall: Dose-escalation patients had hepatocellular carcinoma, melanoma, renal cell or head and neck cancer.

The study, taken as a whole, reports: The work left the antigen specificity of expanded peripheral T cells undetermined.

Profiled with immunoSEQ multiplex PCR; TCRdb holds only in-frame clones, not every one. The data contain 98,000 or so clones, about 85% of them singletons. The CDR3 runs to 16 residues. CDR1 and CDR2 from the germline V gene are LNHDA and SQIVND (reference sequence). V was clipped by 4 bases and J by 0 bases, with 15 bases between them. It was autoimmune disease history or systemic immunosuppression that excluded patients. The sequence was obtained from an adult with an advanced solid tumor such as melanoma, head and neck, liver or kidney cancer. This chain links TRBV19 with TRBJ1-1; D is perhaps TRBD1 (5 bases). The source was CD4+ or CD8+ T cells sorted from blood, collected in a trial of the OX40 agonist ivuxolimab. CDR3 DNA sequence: TGTGCCAGTAGTACCCCAGCCGGGACCTTGAACACTGAAGCTTTCTTT. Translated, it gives CASSTPAGTLNTEAFF. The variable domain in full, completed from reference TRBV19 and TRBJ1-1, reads DGGITQSPKYLFRKEGQNVTLSCEQNLNHDAMYWYRQDPGQGLRLIYYSQIVNDFQKGDIAEGYSVSREKKESFPLTVTSAQKNPTAFYLCASSTPAGTLNTEAFFGQGTRLTVV.